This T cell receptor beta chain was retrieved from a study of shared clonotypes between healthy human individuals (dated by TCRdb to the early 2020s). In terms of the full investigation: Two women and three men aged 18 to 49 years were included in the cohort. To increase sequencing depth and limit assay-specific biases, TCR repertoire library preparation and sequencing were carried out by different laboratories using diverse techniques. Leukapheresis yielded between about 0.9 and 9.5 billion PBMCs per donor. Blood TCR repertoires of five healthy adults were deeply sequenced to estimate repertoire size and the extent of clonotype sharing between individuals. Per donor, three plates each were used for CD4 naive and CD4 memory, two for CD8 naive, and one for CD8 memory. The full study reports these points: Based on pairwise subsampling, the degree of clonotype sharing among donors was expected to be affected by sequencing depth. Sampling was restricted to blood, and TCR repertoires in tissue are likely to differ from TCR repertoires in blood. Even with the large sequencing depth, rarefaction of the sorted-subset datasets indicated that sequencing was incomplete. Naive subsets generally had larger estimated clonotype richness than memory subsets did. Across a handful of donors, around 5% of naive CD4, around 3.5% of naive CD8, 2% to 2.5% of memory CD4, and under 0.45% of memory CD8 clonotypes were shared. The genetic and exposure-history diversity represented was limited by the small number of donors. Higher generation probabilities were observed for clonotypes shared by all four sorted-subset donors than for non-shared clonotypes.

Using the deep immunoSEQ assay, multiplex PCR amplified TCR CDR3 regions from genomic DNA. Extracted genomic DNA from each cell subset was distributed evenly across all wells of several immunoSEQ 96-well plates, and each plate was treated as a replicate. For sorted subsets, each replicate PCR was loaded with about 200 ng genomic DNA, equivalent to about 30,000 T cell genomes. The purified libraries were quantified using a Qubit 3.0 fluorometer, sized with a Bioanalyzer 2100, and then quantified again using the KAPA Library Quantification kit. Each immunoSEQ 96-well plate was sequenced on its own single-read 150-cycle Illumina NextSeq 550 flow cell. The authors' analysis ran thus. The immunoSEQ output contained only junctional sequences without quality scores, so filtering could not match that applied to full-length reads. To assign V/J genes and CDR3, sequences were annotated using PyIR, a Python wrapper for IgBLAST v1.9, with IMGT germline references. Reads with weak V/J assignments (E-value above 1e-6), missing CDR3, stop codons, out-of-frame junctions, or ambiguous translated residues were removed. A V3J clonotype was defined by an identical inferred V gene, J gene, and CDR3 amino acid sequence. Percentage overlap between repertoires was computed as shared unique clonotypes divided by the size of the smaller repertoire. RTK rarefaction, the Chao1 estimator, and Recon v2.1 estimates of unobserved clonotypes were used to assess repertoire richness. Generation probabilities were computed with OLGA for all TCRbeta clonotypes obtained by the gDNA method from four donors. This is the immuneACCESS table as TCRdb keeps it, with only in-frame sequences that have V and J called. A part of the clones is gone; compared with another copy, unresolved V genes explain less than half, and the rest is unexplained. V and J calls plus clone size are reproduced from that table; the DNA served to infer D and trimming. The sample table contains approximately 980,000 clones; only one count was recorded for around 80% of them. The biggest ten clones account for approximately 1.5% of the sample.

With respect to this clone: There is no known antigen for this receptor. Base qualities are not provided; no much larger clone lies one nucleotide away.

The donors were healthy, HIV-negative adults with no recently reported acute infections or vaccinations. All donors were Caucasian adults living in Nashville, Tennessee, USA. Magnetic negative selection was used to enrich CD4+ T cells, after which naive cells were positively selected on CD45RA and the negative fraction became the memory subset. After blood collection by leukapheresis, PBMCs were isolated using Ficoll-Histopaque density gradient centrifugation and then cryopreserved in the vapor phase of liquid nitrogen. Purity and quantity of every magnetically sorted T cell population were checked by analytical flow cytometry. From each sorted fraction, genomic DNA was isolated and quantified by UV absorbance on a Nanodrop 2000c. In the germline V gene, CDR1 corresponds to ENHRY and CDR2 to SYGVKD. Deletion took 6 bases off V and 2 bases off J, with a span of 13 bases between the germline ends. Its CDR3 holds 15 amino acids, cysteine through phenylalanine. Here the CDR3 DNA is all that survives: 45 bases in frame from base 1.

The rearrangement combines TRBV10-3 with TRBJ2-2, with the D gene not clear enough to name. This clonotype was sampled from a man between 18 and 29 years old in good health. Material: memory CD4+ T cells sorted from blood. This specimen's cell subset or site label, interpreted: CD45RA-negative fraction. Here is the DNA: TGTGCCATCAGAGGTAGCACAGAAAACACCGGGGAGCTGTTTTTT. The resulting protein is CAIRGSTENTGELFF.